This T cell receptor (beta chain) was captured in a study of blood T cell repertoires in COVID-19 (TCRdb year 2020). For the study in its entirety: The collaborator samples originated in the United States, Italy and Spain and spanned the acute and convalescent phases of COVID-19. The prospective study material was composed of cDNA or gDNA derived from T cells, B-cell-depleted T cells, or PBMCs. Deeply sampled blood TCRbeta repertoires from subjects exposed to, actively infected with, or recovered from COVID-19 were included in the dataset. A freely available public database, intended as a resource for researchers studying the immune response to SARS-CoV-2, is where the repertoires were released. The samples were drawn from the first 160 participants of the ongoing ImmuneRACE study and from over a thousand subjects provided by 6 global collaborators. The sample metadata nearly always contained a de-identified subject ID, COVID-19 status, age in years and sex. Where available, HLA class I and class II types were obtained from metadata supplied by the sample provider rather than from assay-based typing.

For CDR1 and CDR2, the germline V gene (reference sequence) lists SGHNT and YYREEE. V is cut by 3 bases and J by 2 bases, and the space between the germline ends is 11 bases. Including the terminal cysteine and phenylalanine, the CDR3 comprises 14 residues. Only the CDR3 part of the read is kept: 42 bases, read in frame from the first base. Participants in the prospective study were aged about 18 to 95 years, lived in 24 United States geographic areas, and enrolled through a virtual design. In the prospective study, participants were assigned to cohorts based on the clinical history participants reported in a screening survey and a study questionnaire. Exposed participants were defined as having been in contact with someone with a PCR-confirmed or clinician-diagnosed COVID-19 case within 2 weeks of study entry. Each participant in the prospective study had whole blood, serum and a nasopharyngeal or oropharyngeal swab collected by mobile phlebotomists. Over a roughly 2-month period, participants in the prospective study had the option of providing additional blood draws and questionnaires. Before DNA extraction, blood samples from the prospective study were shipped at room temperature or frozen.

As to this clone: Its antigen target is currently unknown. Base qualities are not recorded, but no much larger clone differs from it by a single base.

The investigation overall reported the following: Clinical and demographic metadata were provided uncurated, with the amount varying by source and participant.

TCRbeta CDR3 regions were amplified from genomic DNA using the immunoSEQ Assay, a bias-controlled multiplex PCR. The authors' pipeline ran thus. The number of nucleated cells in each sample was estimated from the amplification of reference gene primers within the assay. Sequence reads were collapsed and filtered to measure the absolute abundance of every unique TCRbeta CDR3 rearrangement. For each sample, productive Simpson clonality was calculated by taking the square root of Simpson's diversity index across productive rearrangements. In its TCRdb copy, this immuneACCESS table keeps in-frame sequences only and misses some clones. Where compared with another copy, unresolved V genes explain less than half of these, and the others have no known cause. The V and J calls and clone size were taken over from that table, and D and trimming were inferred from the DNA. The sample table lists 110,000 to 150,000 clones, 84% of them with a count of one. The top ten clonotypes cover 1.5% to 2% of the sample.

This clonotype originated in a woman aged 18-29 years who had been exposed to COVID-19. Sequencing used PBMCs or T cells enriched from blood (not recorded which). The chain is made from TRBV5-4 and TRBJ1-2; no D gene call is confident. The DNA sequence is TGTGCCAGCAGCTCTAAGACGGGAAACTATGGCTACACCTTC. The translation is CASSSKTGNYGYTF.